The 7 T cell receptor beta chains below come from one sample, sequenced in a study. Via MiXCR, TCRdb re-called the RT-PCR reads, giving one row per CDR3 protein. Of 650,000 to 800,000 distinct CDR3 sequences listed, 13% to 15% are singletons. Sequences were obtained from memory CD4+ T cells from blood. These receptors all come from a female donor in good health, serving as a healthy control.

CDR3 bases: TGTGCCAGCAGTTACTACGGGCGCGGGGCCACCGGGGAGCTGTTTTTT. Its translation is CASSYYGRGATGELFF. V is TRBV6-6 and J is TRBJ2-2; perhaps TRBD2 as D (6 bases). Trimming cost V 1 base and J 4 bases, with 13 bases left between them. Germline CDR1 is MNHNY and CDR2 is SVGAGI (reference sequence). The CDR3 length is 16 residues.

A few counts support this clonotype. V usage is TRBV20-1 and J usage is TRBJ1-1; D not resolved. The CDR3 is made up of 14 amino acids. The germline CDR1 and CDR2 sequences are DFQATT and SNEGSKA (reference sequence). V lost 5 bases, J lost 6 bases, and 19 bases lay in between. The CDR3 sequence is CSAPGWRVGAEAFF. The DNA of the CDR3 is TGCAGTGCTCCCGGGTGGAGGGTTGGTGCTGAAGCTTTCTTT.

This clonotype was counted many times. The gene calls are TRBV6-5 and TRBJ1-1; the match to TRBD1 covers 7 bases. The CDR3 is made up of 18 amino acids. V gave up 5 bases and J gave up 5 bases; unmatched junction bases: 20. Per the germline V gene, CDR1 is MNHEY and CDR2 is SVGAGI. CDR3: CASSTPRLQQGRGTEAFF. CDR3 nucleotide sequence: TGTGCCAGCAGTACCCCCAGACTTCAACAGGGGAGGGGAACTGAAGCTTTCTTT.

The J gene is TRBJ1-2, the V gene TRBV3-1; 9 bases match TRBD1. Germline CDR1 reads LGHDT; CDR2 reads YNNKEL (reference sequence). V was clipped by 1 base and J by 7 bases; unmatched bases: 4. The CDR3 is 14 amino acids. The CDR3 DNA sequence: TGTGCCAGCAGCCAAGCTACACAGGGGGCTGGCTACACCTTC. Amino acid sequence: CASSQATQGAGYTF. Combining the CDR3 with reference TRBV3-1 and TRBJ1-2 gives the whole variable domain DTAVSQTPKYLVTQMGNDKSIKCEQNLGHDTMYWYKQDSKKFLKIMFSYNNKELIINETVPNRFSPKSPDKAHLNLHINSLELGDSAVYFCASSQATQGAGYTFGSGTRLTVV.

This clonotype was picked up a small number of times. The chain has TRBV6-5 and TRBJ1-2; tentatively, D is TRBD1 (6 bases). The CDR3 spans 13 residues. Trimming left V 7 bases short and J 4 bases short, with 13 bases between. The germline V gene encodes CDR1 MNHEY and CDR2 SVGAGI. The DNA for the CDR3 is TGTGCCAGCACAGTGACAGGCTCCTATGGCTACACCTTC. It codes for CASTVTGSYGYTF.

There are a few counts of this clonotype. The V and J genes are TRBV5-6 and TRBJ1-4; a possible D gene is TRBD1 (5 bases). V was shortened by 0 bases and J by 7 bases, with 10 bases between the two germline ends. The CDR3 extends over 14 amino acids. Germline V CDR1 and CDR2: SGHDT, YYEEEE. CDR3 residues: CASSLAGSREKLFF. The CDR3 DNA is TGTGCCAGCAGCTTGGCAGGGTCCCGTGAAAAACTGTTTTTT. Looking up the rest from reference TRBV5-6 and TRBJ1-4 gives the full variable domain: DAGVTQSPTHLIKTRGQQVTLRCSPKSGHDTVSWYQQALGQGPQFIFQYYEEEERQRGNFPDRFSGHQFPNYSSELNVNALLLGDSALYLCASSLAGSREKLFFGSGTQLSVL.

A few counts support this clonotype. This chain links TRBV7-6 with TRBJ1-2, with 10 nucleotides matching TRBD1. V trimming: 4 bases; J trimming: 4 bases; junction bases outside the gene matches: 15. The CDR3 contains 18 residues. Germline CDR1 and CDR2: SGHVS and FNYEAQ. CDR3 residues: CASSSAKAVGQGSYGYTF. CDR3 nucleotide sequence: TGTGCCAGCAGCTCGGCTAAGGCGGTGGGACAGGGGAGCTATGGCTACACCTTC.